The clone carrying this T cell receptor (beta chain) was counted ten times or more. Its antigen remains unidentified. These data belong to a study of breast tumors, draining lymph nodes, adjacent tissues. Germline lookup yields CDR1 SNHLY and CDR2 FYNNEI. There are 14 residues in the CDR3. The germline V and J ends were trimmed by 2 bases and 5 bases, with 12 bases remaining between them. Study conclusions and caveats: Data fit most tumor T cells coming from lymph node, expanding in tumor.

Axillary draining lymph nodes of breast cancer patients supplied the node samples. TCRdb reprocessed the multiplex PCR reads with MiXCR, giving one entry per CDR3 protein. This sample has roughly 120,000 distinct CDR3 sequences, with less than 20% found just once. Sequenced material: axillary lymph node tissue. The sequence was collected from a female donor with breast cancer. Some clones in this sample may be carry-over from other donors' samples. The genes are TRBV2 and TRBJ2-5, with D perhaps TRBD1 (5 bases). In DNA, the CDR3 is TGTGCCAGCAGTGAAAGGGGCGGTAGGGAGACCCAGTACTTC. Its translation is CASSERGGRETQYF. The whole variable domain, filled in from reference TRBV2 and TRBJ2-5, reads EPEVTQTPSHQVTQMGQEVILRCVPISNHLYFYWYRQILGQKVEFLVSFYNNEISEKSEIFDDQFSVERPDGSNFTLKIRSTKLEDSAMYFCASSERGGRETQYFGPGTRLLVL.